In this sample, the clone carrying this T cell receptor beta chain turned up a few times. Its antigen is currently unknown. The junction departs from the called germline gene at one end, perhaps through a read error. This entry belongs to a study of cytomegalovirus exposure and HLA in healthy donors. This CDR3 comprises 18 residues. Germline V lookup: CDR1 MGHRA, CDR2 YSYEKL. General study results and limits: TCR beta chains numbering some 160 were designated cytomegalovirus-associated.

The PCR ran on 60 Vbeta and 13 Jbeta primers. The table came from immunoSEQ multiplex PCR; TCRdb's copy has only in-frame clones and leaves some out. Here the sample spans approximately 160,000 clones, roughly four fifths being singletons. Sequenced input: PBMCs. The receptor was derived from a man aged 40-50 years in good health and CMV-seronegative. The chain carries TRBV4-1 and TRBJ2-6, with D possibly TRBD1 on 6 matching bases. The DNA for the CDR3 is TGCGCCAGCAGAGAGGGGCAGGGGCCTTTCTCTGGGGCCAACGGCCTGACTTTC. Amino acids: CASREGQGPFSGANGLTF.